This T cell receptor beta chain comes out of a study of cytomegalovirus exposure and HLA in healthy donors. Study-level findings and limits: Reports credit the classifier with highly specific, highly sensitive diagnosis of cytomegalovirus status. A previous analysis found most TCR beta V segments productive roughly 90% or roughly 30% of the time. Among TCR beta chains, those listed as cytomegalovirus-associated numbered about 160. The authors later linked a missense DCLRE1C variant to TCR beta V- and J-gene trimming.

The PCR made use of 60 Vbeta and 13 Jbeta primers. This table comes from immunoSEQ multiplex PCR, and its TCRdb copy is limited to in-frame clones, with some not included. Reported are about 30,000 clones; the ten largest clones contain around 4.5%. Trimming took off 2 bases at V and 5 bases at J, with 15 bases between the two ends. Germline V gene sequence: CDR1 SNHLY, CDR2 FYNNEI. The CDR3 has 15 residues. With regard to this clone: The antigen is unknown.

The sequence came from a female donor in good health and CMV-seronegative. Sequencing was performed on PBMCs. The chain couples TRBV2 to TRBJ2-5, with D maybe TRBD2 (5 bases). CDR3 DNA: TGTGCCAGCAGTGAACAGGAACTAGACGGGGAGACCCAGTACTTC. As protein: CASSEQELDGETQYF.